This TCR beta chain was recorded in a study of cytomegalovirus exposure and HLA in healthy donors. General study points: A later analysis appeared to link common viral pathogens to several of the most significant clusters. As confirmed in vitro, a few CMV-associated chains were specific for CMV antigens.

CDR1 and CDR2 from the germline V gene are SGHAT and FQNNGV. The CDR3 consists of 15 residues. The V and J ends lost 5 bases and 6 bases, in that order; junction bases with no gene match: 3. Remarks on this clone: Its target is not known.

PCR primers comprised 60 Vbeta and 13 Jbeta primers. Here immunoSEQ multiplex PCR was the method, and the copy in TCRdb shows in-frame clones only, minus some. Its clone listing holds 150,000 to 200,000 clones. This chain uses TRBV11-2 with TRBJ2-2, with TRBD2 matching over 13 bases. The sample was PBMCs. This TCR was sampled from a woman in her sixties or seventies in good health and CMV-seronegative. CDR3 residues: CASSTSGRVPGELFF. The CDR3, as DNA: TGTGCCAGCAGCACTAGCGGGAGGGTGCCCGGGGAGCTGTTTTTT.